This T cell receptor (beta chain) was sequenced during a study of T cells in localized non-small cell lung cancer. Study-wide results and limits: Within adjacent lung there appeared a median about 54 of the top 100 tumor clones. Longer overall survival was associated with a higher density of T cells in the blood.

A word on this clone: Its target is unknown.

Clones were read by immunoSEQ multiplex PCR, and TCRdb kept only the in-frame ones, dropping some. The data hold nearly 35,000 clones, with 80% to 95% observed a single time. The CDR3 totals 11 residues. Trimming took 10 bases from V and 2 from J, leaving 9 bases between them. CDR1 is LNHDA, CDR2 SQIVND, per germline (reference sequence). This TCR was recovered from a female donor over 55 with stage II lung adenocarcinoma. Material: peripheral blood mononuclear cells, obtained before any cancer treatment. The chain has TRBV19 and TRBJ2-7; D could derive from TRBD1 or TRBD2 (5 bases each). DNA of the CDR3: TGTGCCACCGGGACGGCCTACGAGCAGTACTTC. Translating it yields CATGTAYEQYF.